One and the same sample provided the 19 T cell receptor beta chains below, sequenced in a study of T-cell memory formation after mild COVID-19. TCRdb recomputed calls from the 5' RACE reads with MiXCR, one row per CDR3 protein. This sample has 200,000 to 250,000 distinct CDR3 sequences, with more than 25% found just once. Input material: PBMCs or a T cell subset sorted from them (not recorded which). The receptors were sampled from an adult woman who had mild COVID-19 (a few samples of this study predate the infection). Cell type and time point are not known.

This rearrangement joins TRBV7-9 to TRBJ2-1, with 10 bases that match TRBD2. The CDR3 has 15 residues. Germline CDR1 SEHNR, CDR2 FQNEAQ (reference sequence). Trimming took 3 bases from V and 4 from J; bases not matched to a gene: 3. This CDR3 is CASSFGLAAYNEQFF. In DNA, the CDR3 is TGTGCCAGCAGCTTTGGACTAGCGGCGTACAATGAGCAGTTCTTC. Based on the CDR3 plus reference TRBV7-9 and TRBJ2-1, the full variable domain is DTGVSQNPRHKITKRGQNVTFRCDPISEHNRLYWYRQTLGQGPEFLTYFQNEAQLEKSRLLSDRFSAERPKGSFSTLEIQRTEQGDSAMYLCASSFGLAAYNEQFFGPGTRLTVL.

This clonotype came up once. The chain couples TRBV5-6 to TRBJ2-3; a possible D gene is TRBD2 (7 bases). The length of the CDR3 is 15 residues. V lost 3 bases, J lost 4 bases, and 15 bases lay in between. The germline V gene encodes CDR1 SGHDT and CDR2 YYEEEE. The CDR3 sequence: CASSSPGGLADTQYF. Here the CDR3 DNA reads TGTGCCAGCAGCTCCCCGGGGGGCCTTGCAGATACGCAGTATTTT. The whole variable domain, filled in from reference TRBV5-6 and TRBJ2-3, reads DAGVTQSPTHLIKTRGQQVTLRCSPKSGHDTVSWYQQALGQGPQFIFQYYEEEERQRGNFPDRFSGHQFPNYSSELNVNALLLGDSALYLCASSSPGGLADTQYFGPGTRLTVL.

This clonotype was observed a few times. The rearrangement uses TRBV7-3 and TRBJ1-1; D call uncertain. The V gene's germline CDR1 is SGHTA and CDR2 FQGTGA. The CDR3 length is 15 residues. V was shortened by 5 bases and J by 0 bases, with 13 bases between the two germline ends. The DNA of the CDR3 is TGTGCCAGCAGCCCGAACGGCGGAATGAACACTGAAGCTTTCTTT. Encoded protein: CASSPNGGMNTEAFF.

In its sample, this clonotype was seen a few times. The J gene is TRBJ2-2, the V gene TRBV5-5; D possibly corresponds to TRBD1 (5 bases). CDR3 size: 13 residues. Germline loops: CDR1 SGHKS, CDR2 YYEKEE (reference sequence). V lost 4 bases, J lost 6 bases, and 10 bases lay in between. CDR3 protein: CASSPLGPGELFF. The CDR3 nucleotides are TGTGCCAGCAGCCCATTGGGGCCCGGGGAGCTGTTTTTT.

This clonotype came up a few times. The chain employs TRBV12-3 or TRBV12-4 and TRBJ1-3; TRBD1 is a possible D gene (6 bases). V gave up 3 bases and J gave up 4 bases, with 22 bases separating them. This CDR3 has 18 residues. In nucleotides, the CDR3 is TGTGCCAGCAGTTTCCCACAGGGAGGGCCCTCGGAGGGAAACACCATATATTTT. Amino acid sequence: CASSFPQGGPSEGNTIYF.

The chain employs TRBV20-1 and TRBJ2-5; 7 bases fit TRBD2. V was pared by 0 bases and J by 1 base, with 8 bases of the junction left unmatched. CDR3 size: 16 residues. Germline V gene sequence: CDR1 DFQATT, CDR2 SNEGSKA (reference sequence). CDR3 in DNA: TGCAGTGCTAGAGATCCCCAGCGGGGCCCCCAAGAGACCCAGTACTTC. Residues: CSARDPQRGPQETQYF.

The chain couples TRBV10-3 to TRBJ2-7, with TRBD1 identical over 10 bases. Looked up from germline, CDR1 is ENHRY and CDR2 is SYGVKD. The V gene end was trimmed by 3 bases and the J gene end by 6 bases; junction bases not matched to a gene: 5. This CDR3 is 14 amino acids long. CDR3 residues: CAISEDRGRIEQYF. CDR3 coding DNA: TGTGCCATCAGTGAAGACAGGGGGCGGATCGAGCAGTACTTC.

This clonotype was seen a handful of times. V is TRBV7-9 and J is TRBJ2-5; 7 bases are shared with TRBD2. Germline CDR1 reads SEHNR; CDR2 reads FQNEAQ (reference sequence). The CDR3 consists of 15 residues. The J segment lost 3 bases and the V segment lost 3 bases, leaving 7 bases of the junction unmatched. This CDR3 is CASSLDGAGEETQYF. CDR3 nucleotide sequence: TGTGCCAGCAGCTTGGACGGGGCGGGAGAAGAGACCCAGTACTTC.

The CDR3 DNA follows: TGTGCCACCGCGGACAAGTATGGCTACACCTTC. Protein: CATADKYGYTF. The chain is built from TRBV24-1 and TRBJ1-2, with D perhaps matching TRBD1 (5 bases). With 9 bases removed from V and 5 bases from J, the gap between germline ends came to 9 bases. Germline loops: CDR1 KGHDR, CDR2 SFDVKD. The CDR3 sequence is 11 residues long.

The chain is built from TRBV29-1 and TRBJ1-4; D possibly corresponds to TRBD1 (6 bases). Germline V CDR1 and CDR2: SQVTM, ANQGSEA. V was pared by 6 bases and J by 7 bases, with 18 bases between. This CDR3 has 14 amino acids. The CDR3: CSVFPRGRGEKLFF. The CDR3 bases are TGCAGCGTCTTCCCCAGGGGACGGGGTGAAAAACTGTTTTTT.

The V call is TRBV5-6, the J call TRBJ2-7; no reliable D call. Germline assignment: CDR1 SGHDT and CDR2 YYEEEE. This CDR3 region has 13 residues. V dropped 5 bases and J dropped 3 bases, with 12 bases sitting between them. Here the CDR3 reads CASRVRLGYEQYF. The DNA of the CDR3 is TGTGCCAGCAGGGTTCGACTTGGCTACGAGCAGTACTTC.

This clonotype was counted only a few times. This chain's CDR3 is CASRKQGAADTQYF. DNA of the CDR3: TGTGCCAGCAGGAAACAGGGGGCCGCAGATACGCAGTATTTT. The chain has TRBV6-1 and TRBJ2-3; 9 bases are shared with TRBD1. There are 14 residues in the CDR3. The junction had 5 bases not matched to a gene; V was cut back by 6 bases and J by 4 bases. Germline V gene sequence: CDR1 MNHNS, CDR2 SASEGT.

This clonotype occurred a few times. The chain employs TRBV20-1 and TRBJ2-7; no clear D. Germline CDR1 and CDR2: DFQATT and SNEGSKA (reference sequence). The CDR3 is 11 residues long. Trimming removed 0 bases from V and 5 bases from J, with 5 bases in between. CDR3 sequence: CSARELNEQYF. In nucleotides, the CDR3 is TGCAGTGCTAGAGAGTTGAACGAGCAGTACTTC.

This clonotype was counted only a few times. The chain recombines TRBV4-3 with TRBJ1-1; D is undetermined. This CDR3 has 12 amino acids. Germline V gives CDR1 LGHNA, CDR2 YSLEER. V lost 0 bases to trimming and J lost 11 bases, with 10 bases between them. The CDR3, as DNA: TGCGCCAGCAGCCAAGATGGGAGAAGGGCTTTCTTT. Encoded protein: CASSQDGRRAFF.

This clonotype was detected only a few times. V usage is TRBV29-1 and J usage is TRBJ2-1; TRBD2 matches 10 bases. The CDR3 sequence is 13 residues long. The ends lost 4 bases at V and 6 bases at J; junction bases unmatched: 3. CDR1 SQVTM and CDR2 ANQGSEA come from the germline V gene. CDR3 loop: CSVASGSSNEQFF. CDR3 coding DNA: TGCAGCGTTGCTAGCGGGAGTAGCAATGAGCAGTTCTTC.

This chain links TRBV20-1 with TRBJ2-7; TRBD2 might be the D (5 bases). V lost 6 bases, J lost 2 bases, and 17 bases lay in between. The CDR3 extends over 14 amino acids. The germline gives CDR1 DFQATT, CDR2 SNEGSKA (reference sequence). The CDR3 DNA reads as TGCAGTGCCGCAGACCCGCCGGGAACCTACGAGCAGTACTTC. Protein: CSAADPPGTYEQYF.

This clonotype showed up just a few times. The J gene is TRBJ2-7, the V gene TRBV6-2 or TRBV6-3, with D perhaps matching TRBD1 or TRBD2 (5 bases each). CDR1 and CDR2 from the germline V gene are MNHEY and SVGEGT. Trimming shortened V by 5 bases and J by 4 bases, and 15 bases separated the two germline ends. The CDR3 runs to 14 residues. The CDR3, as DNA: TGTGCCAGCAGTCAACTCGGGACCAGGTACGAGCAGTACTTC. This codes for CASSQLGTRYEQYF.

This clonotype has just one count. The chain is built from TRBV2 and TRBJ2-7; 8 bases align to TRBD1. V was clipped by 3 bases and J by 3 bases; unmatched bases: 4. The CDR3 is 14 amino acids. Germline V gene lookup returns CDR1 SNHLY and CDR2 FYNNEI. CDR3: CASSDSGGVYEQYF. The CDR3 DNA is TGTGCCAGCAGTGACTCAGGGGGCGTCTACGAGCAGTACTTC.

V and J are TRBV6-5 and TRBJ2-3, with D tentatively TRBD1 (6 bases). This CDR3 is built from 16 residues. Germline loops: CDR1 MNHEY, CDR2 SVGAGI. Trimming shortened V by 9 bases and J by 4 bases, and 23 bases separated the two germline ends. This CDR3 reads CASSPVGAPSPDTQYF. CDR3 nucleotides: TGTGCCAGTAGCCCCGTGGGGGCCCCCTCCCCAGATACGCAGTATTTT.